The table lists the clone carrying this TCR beta chain with many counts. Antigen: not known. Attached unique molecular identifiers marked individual cDNA molecules. A single record per CDR3 protein comes from TCRdb applying MiXCR to the 5' RACE reads. Here the sample spans some 77,000 distinct CDR3 sequences, roughly 9.4% being singletons. This entry comes from a study of early T cells in non-severe SARS-CoV-2 infection. Turning to the study itself: The authors sequenced bulk RNA from unsorted whole blood, leaving chains unpaired. Regarding the study as a whole: VDJdb-based matching was biased toward anti-spike CD8 responses and missed private and CD4 specificities.

This CDR3 comprises 16 residues. Looked up from germline, CDR1 is SGHKS and CDR2 is YYEKEE (reference sequence). Trimming left V 1 base short and J 2 bases short, with 14 bases between. Sequenced sample: whole blood. The chain joins TRBV5-5 to TRBJ2-3; a possible D gene is TRBD1 (6 bases). The sequence was collected from an adult who was a healthcare worker with PCR-confirmed SARS-CoV-2 infection or an uninfected control (not recorded which). In nucleotides, the CDR3 is TGTGCCAGCAGCTTGCCCGAGGGGGACCTCACAGATACGCAGTATTTT. This encodes CASSLPEGDLTDTQYF.